This TCR beta chain originates from a study of CD8 T cells in Susac syndrome. RNA totalling roughly 0.45 to 1 ug underwent reverse transcription with random hexamers. TCR beta CDR3 was amplified by immunoSEQ multiplex PCR. This amplification extended across 54 Vbeta and 13 Jbeta segments. TCRdb re-called the immunoSEQ multiplex PCR reads through MiXCR, storing one row per CDR3 protein. This repertoire shows roughly 330,000 distinct CDR3 sequences, around 92% found once; its top ten account for less than 0.08%. Points on this clonotype: As yet, its antigen is unknown.

The V gene's germline CDR1 is SGDLS and CDR2 YYNGEE. This CDR3 has 18 amino acids. V was shortened by 6 bases and J by 2 bases, with 26 bases between the two germline ends. Findings and caveats of the study: The study acknowledged a relatively small number of individuals in its TCR sequencing and HLA analysis.

This chain connects TRBV9 to TRBJ1-1, with D maybe TRBD1 (5 bases). The sequenced sample was CD4+ T cells from PBMCs. This TCR derives from a human donor with multiple sclerosis. The CDR3 sequence: CASTQHTGTPGFNTEAFF. In DNA, the CDR3 is TGTGCCAGCACCCAGCATACAGGAACGCCCGGATTTAACACTGAAGCTTTCTTT.